The sample holds many counts of the clone carrying this T cell receptor (beta chain). Its antigen is not known. The entry originates in a study of T cells in Graves' hyperthyroidism and ophthalmopathy. Study results and limitations: The model identified upcoming ophthalmopathy a median about 6.5 months ahead of onset.

The germline V gene encodes CDR1 LNHDA and CDR2 SQIVND (reference sequence). The V and J ends lost 3 bases and 2 bases, in that order; junction bases with no gene match: 1. The CDR3 has 13 amino acids. TCR beta CDR3 sequences were amplified from RNA transcripts. An initial round of RT-PCR targeting the TCR CDR3 relied on the HTBI primer set. TCRdb reanalysed the multiplex PCR reads using MiXCR and keeps one entry per CDR3 protein. The table has about 350,000 distinct CDR3 sequences, roughly 20% seen once. A Clinical Activity Score of at least 3, a NOSPECS grade of at least 4 and a duration under 3 months were recorded in the ophthalmopathy patients. Every diagnosis used clinical symptoms, serum thyroxine and TRAb, thyroid ultrasound and orbital computed tomography. Fresh peripheral blood, about 10 ml of it, supplied the PBMCs.

Sequenced material: blood. J is TRBJ2-7 and V is TRBV19; 7 bases are shared with TRBD1. The receptor was isolated from a woman between 40 and 55 years old with Graves' ophthalmopathy. The DNA for the CDR3 is TGTGCCAGTAGTATCGACAGGGCCTACGAGCAGTACTTC. Amino acids: CASSIDRAYEQYF.